The 28 T cell receptor beta chains presented below share a single source sample, sequenced in a study of cytotoxic CD8 clonotypes in ibrutinib-treated CLL. Libraries were prepared by immunoSEQ multiplex PCR; TCRdb keeps only in-frame clonotypes and omits some of them. The table lists around 140,000 clones, about 72% of them singletons. This sample comprised PBMCs, obtained after 12 months of ibrutinib treatment. The receptors derive from a human donor with chronic lymphocytic leukemia.

This clone was detected many times. The chain couples TRBV6-1 to TRBJ2-7; a possible D gene is TRBD2 (6 bases). V was clipped by 0 bases and J by 2 bases, with 11 bases between them. CDR3 size: 15 residues. Germline CDR1 reads MNHNS; CDR2 reads SASEGT. Here the CDR3 DNA reads TGTGCCAGCAGTGAAGCTCGGGGCGGGACCTACGAGCAGTACTTC. Its translation: CASSEARGGTYEQYF.

The chain combines TRBV2 with TRBJ2-7; 7 bases agree with TRBD1. CDR3 length: 14 amino acids. Germline CDR1 SNHLY, CDR2 FYNNEI. Losses at the gene ends were 6 bases for V and 3 bases for J; bases not matched to a gene: 8. CDR3 residues: CASSGSRGIYEQYF. CDR3 DNA sequence: TGTGCCAGCAGCGGTTCCAGGGGGATCTACGAGCAGTACTTC.

V gene TRBV7-9 combines with J gene TRBJ1-5; D might be TRBD1 (5 bases). Trimming shortened V by 1 base and J by 1 base, and 17 bases separated the two germline ends. The CDR3 is 18 residues long. CDR1 is SEHNR and CDR2 is FQNEAQ in the germline V gene (reference sequence). CDR3 amino acids: CASSLGQGPRGSNQPQHF. In nucleotides, the CDR3 is TGTGCCAGCAGCTTAGGCCAGGGACCCCGCGGAAGCAATCAGCCCCAGCATTTT.

CDR3: CASSQDNGVGSSFF. Written as DNA, the CDR3 is TGCGCCAGCAGCCAAGATAACGGAGTGGGAAGTTCTTTCTTT. The genes are TRBV4-1 and TRBJ1-1, with D unresolved. V lost 0 bases to trimming and J lost 12 bases, with 17 bases between them. This CDR3 contains 14 residues. Germline lookup yields CDR1 MGHRA and CDR2 YSYEKL.

This chain joins TRBV4-2 and TRBJ1-5; D call uncertain. Trimming stripped 3 bases from V and 8 bases from J, with 17 bases between. The germline CDR1 and CDR2 sequences are LGHNA and YNFKEQ. The CDR3 consists of 15 residues. The CDR3 sequence is CASSQGRNSEEPQHF. CDR3 bases: TGTGCCAGCAGCCAGGGAAGAAATTCCGAGGAGCCCCAGCATTTT.

V is TRBV30 and J is TRBJ1-2; TRBD1 might be the D (6 bases). With 3 bases removed from V and 3 bases from J, the gap between germline ends came to 8 bases. Germline V gives CDR1 GTSNPN, CDR2 SVGIG (reference sequence). The length of the CDR3 is 12 residues. The CDR3 nucleotides read TGTGCCTGGAGCAGGGGATACTATGGCTACACCTTC. This gives the protein CAWSRGYYGYTF.

The sample holds a few counts of this clone. The chain is built from TRBV14 and TRBJ1-3; D is unresolved. The CDR3 contains 12 residues. V was clipped by 6 bases and J by 4 bases, with 7 bases between them. Looked up from germline, CDR1 is SGHDN and CDR2 is FVKESK. CDR3 coding DNA: TGTGCCAGCAGTCAAAGCGGAAACACCATATATTTT. Its protein product is CASSQSGNTIYF.

There are a few counts of this clone. The chain carries TRBV5-4 and TRBJ2-6, with D perhaps TRBD2 (6 bases). Trimming took off 1 base at V and 2 bases at J, with 10 bases between the two ends. The CDR3 runs to 16 residues. Looked up from germline, CDR1 is SGHNT and CDR2 is YYREEE (reference sequence). The DNA for the CDR3 is TGTGCCAGCAGCTTGAGGGCGGGGACTGGGGCCAACGTCCTGACTTTC. Protein product: CASSLRAGTGANVLTF. Filled out from reference TRBV5-4 and TRBJ2-6, the complete variable domain reads ETGVTQSPTHLIKTRGQQVTLRCSSQSGHNTVSWYQQALGQGPQFIFQYYREEENGRGNFPPRFSGLQFPNYSSELNVNALELDDSALYLCASSLRAGTGANVLTFGAGSRLTVL.

The chain joins TRBV19 to TRBJ2-3, with 12 bases fitting TRBD2. Losses at the gene ends were 4 bases for V and 5 bases for J; bases not matched to a gene: 7. Germline CDR1 reads LNHDA; CDR2 reads SQIVND (reference sequence). The CDR3 is made up of 16 amino acids. CDR3: CASSRTSGLAGDTQYF. The CDR3 DNA reads TGTGCCAGTAGTAGGACTTCGGGACTAGCGGGAGATACGCAGTATTTT.

The CDR3 loop is CSALPYEQYF. CDR3 DNA: TGCAGTGCCTTACCCTACGAGCAGTACTTC. The chain joins TRBV20-1 to TRBJ2-7; D uncertain. Trimming pared 6 bases from V and 2 bases from J, leaving 5 bases between. In germline, CDR1 is DFQATT, CDR2 SNEGSKA (reference sequence). The length of the CDR3 is 10 residues.

V and J are TRBV9 and TRBJ2-5, with 15 bases aligning to TRBD2. The CDR3 covers 16 residues. Germline values: CDR1 SGDLS, CDR2 YYNGEE. The V and J ends lost 3 bases and 5 bases, in that order; junction bases with no gene match: 5. Here the CDR3 reads CASSGTSGRAGETQYF. The CDR3, as DNA: TGTGCCAGCAGCGGGACTAGCGGGAGGGCCGGGGAGACCCAGTACTTC.

This clone was recorded once. The chain recombines TRBV2 with TRBJ1-4; D not resolved. Trimming took off 2 bases at V and 3 bases at J, with 7 bases between the two ends. Germline-derived CDR1 and CDR2 are SNHLY and FYNNEI. The CDR3 extends over 14 amino acids. The CDR3 here is CASSEWQPNEKLFF. CDR3 sequence (DNA): TGTGCCAGCAGTGAATGGCAGCCTAATGAAAAACTGTTTTTT.

The CDR3 here is CASSFGRGYEQYF. CDR3 coding DNA: TGTGCCAGCAGTTTTGGCAGGGGATACGAGCAGTACTTC. The V gene is TRBV27, the J gene TRBJ2-7; tentatively, D is TRBD1 (6 bases). Per germline, CDR1 MNHEY and CDR2 SMNVEV (reference sequence). Trimming left V 3 bases short and J 4 bases short, with 10 bases between. CDR3 length: 13 amino acids.

This clone was detected once. The gene calls are TRBV9 and TRBJ1-1, with D tentatively TRBD1 (6 bases). The V gene lost 3 bases and the J gene lost 0 bases, with 9 bases spanning the gap. Germline lookup yields CDR1 SGDLS and CDR2 YYNGEE. The CDR3 has 14 residues. The CDR3 region is CASSDRVVNTEAFF. The DNA for the CDR3 is TGTGCCAGCAGCGACAGGGTTGTGAACACTGAAGCTTTCTTT. Supplemented by reference TRBV9 and TRBJ1-1, the full variable domain reads DSGVTQTPKHLITATGQRVTLRCSPRSGDLSVYWYQQSLDQGLQFLIQYYNGEERAKGNILERFSAQQFPDLHSELNLSSLELGDSALYFCASSDRVVNTEAFFGQGTRLTVV.

The chain has TRBV5-8 and TRBJ1-3; D unresolved. The V end lost 0 bases, the J end lost 5 bases, and 12 bases lay between the germline ends. The CDR3 loop spans 15 amino acids. From germline, CDR1 is SGHTS and CDR2 YDEGEE. In nucleotides, the CDR3 is TGTGCCAGCAGCTTGGGTTCAGACCGAAGAAACACCATATATTTT. This codes for CASSLGSDRRNTIYF.

There are a few counts of this clone. The chain uses TRBV18 and TRBJ1-5, with a weak D call TRBD1 (5 bases). Looked up from germline, CDR1 is KGHSH and CDR2 is LQKENI. This CDR3 comprises 15 residues. Trimming left V 4 bases short and J 7 bases short, with 17 bases between. CDR3 in DNA: TGTGCCAGCTCACAATCGGGAGGGACTTTGCAGCCCCAGCATTTT. Protein sequence: CASSQSGGTLQPQHF.

V and J are TRBV27 and TRBJ2-5; D is possibly TRBD2 (7 bases). Looked up from germline, CDR1 is MNHEY and CDR2 is SMNVEV (reference sequence). This CDR3 has 15 amino acids. V shed 3 bases and J shed 1 base, with 12 bases lying between them. The CDR3 reads CASSLGRGVQETQYF. CDR3 DNA: TGTGCCAGCAGTTTGGGGAGGGGGGTCCAAGAGACCCAGTACTTC.

The V call is TRBV5-1, the J call TRBJ1-1; D gene uncertain. The CDR3 spans 14 residues. Trimming removed 0 bases at V and 6 bases at J, with 12 bases between. CDR1 is SGHRS, CDR2 YFSETQ, per germline. The CDR3 region has the DNA TGCGCCAGCAGCTTGGCCGGAGGGTTCCCTGAAGCTTTCTTT. It codes for CASSLAGGFPEAFF. The full variable domain, completed using reference TRBV5-1 and TRBJ1-1, is KAGVTQTPRYLIKTRGQQVTLSCSPISGHRSVSWYQQTPGQGLQFLFEYFSETQRNKGNFPGRFSGRQFSNSRSEMNVSTLELGDSALYLCASSLAGGFPEAFFGQGTRLTVV.

The count of this clone is one. The chain links TRBV29-1 to TRBJ2-7; D remains unclear. V shed 0 bases and J shed 7 bases, with 13 bases lying between them. Per germline, CDR1 SQVTM and CDR2 ANQGSEA. CDR3 length: 13 amino acids. The DNA for the CDR3 is TGCAGCGTTGAAGAGACTCGTCGAACGGAGCAGTACTTC. It codes for CSVEETRRTEQYF.

The chain couples TRBV2 to TRBJ1-5; no definite D call. The CDR3 has 12 amino acids. Per the germline V gene, CDR1 is SNHLY and CDR2 is FYNNEI. Trimming left V 8 bases short and J 7 bases short, with 12 bases between. The CDR3 nucleotides read TGTGCCAGCGGCCCGCTAGAGCAGCCCCAGCATTTT. It encodes CASGPLEQPQHF.

This chain uses TRBV27 with TRBJ2-2, with 12 bases aligning to TRBD2. The CDR3 length is 15 residues. Germline-derived CDR1 and CDR2 are MNHEY and SMNVEV (reference sequence). With 5 bases clipped from V and 6 bases from J, the junction kept 4 bases outside the gene matches. In nucleotides, the CDR3 is TGTGCCAGCAGTCCTAGCGGGGGGGCGTCCGGGGAGCTGTTTTTT. Amino acid sequence: CASSPSGGASGELFF.

This clone was detected once. The chain recombines TRBV7-3 with TRBJ1-6, with unresolved D. Per the germline V gene, CDR1 is SGHTA and CDR2 is FQGTGA. The V and J ends lost 3 bases and 8 bases respectively, with 11 bases between them. The CDR3 is 14 amino acids. The CDR3 nucleotides read TGTGCCAGCAGCTTCGGGCCCCAGGATTCACCCCTCCACTTT. This translates into CASSFGPQDSPLHF.

The chain combines TRBV27 with TRBJ1-6; 7 bases are shared with TRBD1. The CDR3 runs to 15 residues. J gave up 7 bases and V 6 bases, and 9 bases lay outside the gene matches. Germline CDR1 reads MNHEY; CDR2 reads SMNVEV (reference sequence). CDR3 DNA: TGTGCCAGCAGAAGGCCCGGGACAGCGAATTCACCCCTCCACTTT. The encoded protein is CASRRPGTANSPLHF.

The chain couples TRBV30 to TRBJ2-7; D ambiguous. The germline gives CDR1 GTSNPN, CDR2 SVGIG (reference sequence). The CDR3 has 11 amino acids. V was cut by 3 bases and J by 1 base, with 4 bases left in between. CDR3 bases: TGTGCCTGGAGGACGTCCTACGAGCAGTACTTC. Encoded protein: CAWRTSYEQYF.

The chain employs TRBV29-1 and TRBJ1-2; tentatively, D is TRBD1 (5 bases). Trimming removed 6 bases from V and 0 bases from J, with 11 bases in between. This CDR3 spans 13 amino acids. Germline V CDR1 and CDR2: SQVTM, ANQGSEA. Here the CDR3 reads CSVETGSNYGYTF. DNA of the CDR3: TGCAGCGTCGAAACAGGCTCTAACTATGGCTACACCTTC. The full variable domain, rest sourced from reference TRBV29-1 and TRBJ1-2, is SAVISQKPSRDICQRGTSLTIQCQVDSQVTMMFWYRQQPGQSLTLIATANQGSEATYESGFVIDKFPISRPNLTFSTLTVSNMSPEDSSIYLCSVETGSNYGYTFGSGTRLTVV.

A note on this clone: This sample includes further DNA sequences coding for the same CDR3. The rearrangement uses TRBV27 and TRBJ1-1; D gene unclear. Germline values: CDR1 MNHEY, CDR2 SMNVEV (reference sequence). V was pared by 3 bases and J by 0 bases, with 5 bases between. This CDR3 region has 13 residues. The CDR3 loop reads CASSFGLNTEAFF. Here the CDR3 DNA reads TGTGCCAGCAGTTTCGGACTGAACACTGAAGCTTTCTTT.

The chain employs TRBV5-8 and TRBJ1-3; D call uncertain. This CDR3 region has 15 residues. V lost 3 bases, J lost 4 bases, and 14 bases lay in between. Germline V gene lookup returns CDR1 SGHTS and CDR2 YDEGEE. Written as DNA, the CDR3 is TGTGCCAGCAGCTGGGCCCCGGGTACAGGAAACACCATATATTTT. Residues: CASSWAPGTGNTIYF. Filled out from reference TRBV5-8 and TRBJ1-3, the complete variable domain reads EAGVTQSPTHLIKTRGQQATLRCSPISGHTSVYWYQQALGLGLQFLLWYDEGEERNRGNFPPRFSGRQFPNYSSELNVNALELEDSALYLCASSWAPGTGNTIYFGEGSWLTVV.

The chain recombines TRBV27 with TRBJ2-1; D gene unclear. The length of the CDR3 is 13 residues. Trimming cost V 2 bases and J 4 bases, with 6 bases left between them. Germline CDR1 is MNHEY and CDR2 is SMNVEV (reference sequence). The CDR3 DNA reads as TGTGCCAGCAGTTTAAGTCGGTACAATGAGCAGTTCTTC. It codes for CASSLSRYNEQFF.